The clone carrying this TCR beta chain was counted only a few times. The antigen remains undetermined. The data were taken from a study of response to subunit inactivated influenza vaccine. This CDR3 has 16 amino acids. Trimming cost V 5 bases and J 0 bases; bases outside gene matches: 7. Germline CDR1 reads SGHVS; CDR2 reads FNYEAQ. TCRdb re-derived calls from the RT-PCR reads in MiXCR, one entry per CDR3 protein. The sample holds 490,000 or so distinct CDR3 sequences, about 7.6% seen once. The study's findings and limits: It was the authors' suggestion that each seasonal influenza vaccination recruits few new T cells.

The source of this sequence is a man between 50 and 70 years old who received an inactivated influenza vaccine. Source: PBMCs from blood, taken less than 30 months after vaccination. The genes are TRBV7-6 and TRBJ2-3, with 8 nucleotides matching TRBD2. CDR3 region: CASSQGLAGSTDTQYF. The CDR3, as DNA: TGTGCCAGCAGCCAGGGGTTAGCGGGAAGCACAGATACGCAGTATTTT. Full variable domain (remainder filled in from reference TRBV7-6 and TRBJ2-3): GAGVSQSPRYKVTKRGQDVALRCDPISGHVSLYWYRQALGQGPEFLTYFNYEAQQDKSGLPNDRFSAERPEGSISTLTIQRTEQRDSAMYRCASSQGLAGSTDTQYFGPGTRLTVL.